The text below deals with one T cell receptor beta chain. This entry comes from a study of blood T cell repertoires in COVID-19. Study context: Acute-phase and convalescent COVID-19 samples originated in the United States, Italy and Spain. T cells, B-cell-depleted T cells, or PBMCs provided the cDNA or gDNA that served as material.

Original analysis: Reference gene primer amplification yielded estimated nucleated cell counts. Using immunoSEQ multiplex PCR, the repertoire was profiled, and TCRdb retains in-frame clones only, with some absent. V, J and clone size reflect that table, while D and trimming were determined from the DNA. This table has 150,000 to 200,000 clones, 86% appearing once. This CDR3 region has 14 residues. Per germline, CDR1 LGHDT and CDR2 YNNKEL (reference sequence). J was trimmed by 3 bases and V by 4 bases; bases with no gene match: 2. This chain connects TRBV3-1 (or the pseudogene TRBV3-2) to TRBJ2-1; TRBD2 agrees at 8 bases. The clonotype was recovered from a woman older than 75 in a cohort sampled during active or convalescent COVID-19. Specimen: peripheral blood. The CDR3 coding sequence is TGTGCCAGCAGCCTTAGCGGGGTCTACAATGAGCAGTTCTTC. Translation gives CASSLSGVYNEQFF.